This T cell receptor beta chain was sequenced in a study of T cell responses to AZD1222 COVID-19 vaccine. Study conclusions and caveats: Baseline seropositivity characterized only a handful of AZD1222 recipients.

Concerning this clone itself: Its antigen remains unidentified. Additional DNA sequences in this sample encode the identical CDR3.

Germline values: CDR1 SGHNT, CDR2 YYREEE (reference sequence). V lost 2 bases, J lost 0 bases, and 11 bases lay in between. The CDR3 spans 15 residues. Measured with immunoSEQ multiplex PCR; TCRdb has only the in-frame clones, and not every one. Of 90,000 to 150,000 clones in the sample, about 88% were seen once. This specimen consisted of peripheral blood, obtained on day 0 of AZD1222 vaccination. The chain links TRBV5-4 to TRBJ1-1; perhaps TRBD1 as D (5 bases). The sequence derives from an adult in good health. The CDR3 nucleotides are TGTGCCAGCAGCTTAGCAGGGTCCATGAACACTGAAGCTTTCTTT. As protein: CASSLAGSMNTEAFF.